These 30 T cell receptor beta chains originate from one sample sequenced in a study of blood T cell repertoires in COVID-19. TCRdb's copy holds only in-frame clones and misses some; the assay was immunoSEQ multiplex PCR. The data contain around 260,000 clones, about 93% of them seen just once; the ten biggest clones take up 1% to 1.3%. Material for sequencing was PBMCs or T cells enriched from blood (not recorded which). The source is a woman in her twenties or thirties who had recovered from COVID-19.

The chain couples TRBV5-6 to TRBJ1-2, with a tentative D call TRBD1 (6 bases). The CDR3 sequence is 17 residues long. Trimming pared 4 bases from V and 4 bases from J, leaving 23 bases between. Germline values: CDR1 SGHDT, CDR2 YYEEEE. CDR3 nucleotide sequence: TGTGCCAGCAGCCCGGTACAGGACAGCTTTCTAATCTATGGCTACACCTTC. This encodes CASSPVQDSFLIYGYTF. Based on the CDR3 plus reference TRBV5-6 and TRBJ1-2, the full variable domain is DAGVTQSPTHLIKTRGQQVTLRCSPKSGHDTVSWYQQALGQGPQFIFQYYEEEERQRGNFPDRFSGHQFPNYSSELNVNALLLGDSALYLCASSPVQDSFLIYGYTFGSGTRLTVV.

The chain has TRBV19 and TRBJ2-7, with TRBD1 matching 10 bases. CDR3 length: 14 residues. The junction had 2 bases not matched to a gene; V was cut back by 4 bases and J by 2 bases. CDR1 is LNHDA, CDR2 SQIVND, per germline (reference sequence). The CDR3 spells CASSKDRGTYEQYF. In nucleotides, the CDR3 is TGTGCCAGTAGTAAGGACAGGGGGACCTACGAGCAGTACTTC.

The CDR3 DNA is TGTGCCAGCAGCAAACTAGGGAGGGACAGGGGTCAGCCCCAGCATTTT. Protein sequence: CASSKLGRDRGQPQHF. The rearrangement uses TRBV28 and TRBJ1-5; 10 positions agree with TRBD1. V was clipped by 6 bases and J by 6 bases; unmatched bases: 11. CDR1 MDHEN and CDR2 SYDVKM come from the germline V gene. The CDR3 has 16 residues.

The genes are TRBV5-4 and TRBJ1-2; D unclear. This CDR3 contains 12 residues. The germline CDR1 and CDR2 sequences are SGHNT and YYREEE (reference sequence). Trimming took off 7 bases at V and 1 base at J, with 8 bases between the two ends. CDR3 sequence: CASGQDNYGYTF. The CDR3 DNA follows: TGTGCCAGCGGTCAGGATAACTATGGCTACACCTTC.

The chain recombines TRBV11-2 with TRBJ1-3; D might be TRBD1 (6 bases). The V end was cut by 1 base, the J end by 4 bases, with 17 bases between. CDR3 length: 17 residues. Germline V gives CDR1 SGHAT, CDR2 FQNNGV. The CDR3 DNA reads TGTGCCAGCAGCTTAGCAAACCAGGGGAAGTTCGGAAACACCATATATTTT. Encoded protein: CASSLANQGKFGNTIYF.

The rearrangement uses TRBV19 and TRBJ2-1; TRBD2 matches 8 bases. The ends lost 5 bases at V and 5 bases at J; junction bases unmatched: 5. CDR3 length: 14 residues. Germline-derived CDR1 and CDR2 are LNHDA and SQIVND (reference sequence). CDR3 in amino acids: CASSSLAGNNEQFF. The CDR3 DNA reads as TGTGCCAGTAGTTCGCTAGCGGGCAACAATGAGCAGTTCTTC. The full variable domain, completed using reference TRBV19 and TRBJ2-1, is DGGITQSPKYLFRKEGQNVTLSCEQNLNHDAMYWYRQDPGQGLRLIYYSQIVNDFQKGDIAEGYSVSREKKESFPLTVTSAQKNPTAFYLCASSSLAGNNEQFFGPGTRLTVL.

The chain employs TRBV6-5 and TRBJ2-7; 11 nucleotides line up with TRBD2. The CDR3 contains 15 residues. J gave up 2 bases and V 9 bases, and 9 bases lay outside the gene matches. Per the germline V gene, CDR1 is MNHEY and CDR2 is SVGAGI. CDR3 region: CASAPTSGNTYEQYF. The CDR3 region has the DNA TGTGCCAGTGCTCCGACTAGCGGGAATACCTACGAGCAGTACTTC.

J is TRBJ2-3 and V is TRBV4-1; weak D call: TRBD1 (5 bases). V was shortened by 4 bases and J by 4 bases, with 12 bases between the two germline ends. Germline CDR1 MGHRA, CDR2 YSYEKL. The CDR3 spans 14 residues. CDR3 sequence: CASSPTPQADTQYF. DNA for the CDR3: TGCGCCAGCAGCCCCACCCCACAGGCAGATACGCAGTATTTT.

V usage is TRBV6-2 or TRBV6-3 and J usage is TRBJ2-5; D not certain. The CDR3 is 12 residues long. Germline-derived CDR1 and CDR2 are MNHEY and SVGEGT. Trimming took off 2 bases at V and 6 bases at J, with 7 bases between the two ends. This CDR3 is CASSYPPQTQYF. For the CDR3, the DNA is TGTGCCAGCAGTTACCCCCCTCAGACCCAGTACTTC.

This chain's CDR3 is CASTFGGASEKLFF. The CDR3 DNA is TGCGCCAGCACCTTTGGGGGGGCTAGCGAAAAACTGTTTTTT. The genes are TRBV5-1 and TRBJ1-4; possibly TRBD1 for D (6 bases). The CDR3 length is 14 residues. Trimming cost V 6 bases and J 8 bases, with 17 bases left between them. Germline V gene sequence: CDR1 SGHRS, CDR2 YFSETQ.

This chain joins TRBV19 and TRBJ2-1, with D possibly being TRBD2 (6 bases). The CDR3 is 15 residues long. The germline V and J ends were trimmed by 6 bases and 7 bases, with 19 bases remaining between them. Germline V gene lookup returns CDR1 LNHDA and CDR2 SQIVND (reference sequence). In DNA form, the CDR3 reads TGTGCCAGTAGCCGAATTGGAGGGCCTGGGAATGAGCAGTTCTTC. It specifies CASSRIGGPGNEQFF.

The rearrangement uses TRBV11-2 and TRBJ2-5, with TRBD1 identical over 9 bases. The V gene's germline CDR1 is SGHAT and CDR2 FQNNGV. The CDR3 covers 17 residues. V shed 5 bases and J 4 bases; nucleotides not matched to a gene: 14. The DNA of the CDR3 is TGTGCCAGCAGCCCGGGGTCCGGGACAGGGATCGGAGAGACCCAGTACTTC. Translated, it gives CASSPGSGTGIGETQYF.

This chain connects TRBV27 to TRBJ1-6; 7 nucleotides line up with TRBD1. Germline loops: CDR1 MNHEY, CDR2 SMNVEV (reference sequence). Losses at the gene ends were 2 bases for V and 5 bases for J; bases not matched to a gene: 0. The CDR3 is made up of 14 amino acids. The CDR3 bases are TGTGCCAGCAGTTTAGACAGGGATAATTCACCCCTCCACTTT. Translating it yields CASSLDRDNSPLHF.

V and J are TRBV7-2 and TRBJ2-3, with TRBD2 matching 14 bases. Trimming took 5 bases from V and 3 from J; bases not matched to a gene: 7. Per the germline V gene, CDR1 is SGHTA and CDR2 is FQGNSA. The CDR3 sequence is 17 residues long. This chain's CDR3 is CASSRGTSGRVTDTQYF. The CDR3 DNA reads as TGTGCCAGCAGCCGGGGGACTAGCGGGAGAGTGACAGATACGCAGTATTTT.

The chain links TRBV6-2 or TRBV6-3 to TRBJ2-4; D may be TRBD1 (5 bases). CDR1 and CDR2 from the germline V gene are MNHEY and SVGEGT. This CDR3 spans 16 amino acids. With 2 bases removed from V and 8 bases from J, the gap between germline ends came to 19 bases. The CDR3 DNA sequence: TGTGCCAGCAGTTACAGGGGATTAGGGTCAAAATACATTCAGTACTTC. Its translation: CASSYRGLGSKYIQYF.

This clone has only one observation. CDR3 DNA: TGCGCCAGCGCCCTCCTAATGGGGCTTGGGGCCAACGTCCTGACTTTC. Protein sequence: CASALLMGLGANVLTF. The rearrangement joins TRBV5-1 to TRBJ2-6; tentatively, D is TRBD1 (5 bases). The CDR3 covers 16 residues. V was shortened by 7 bases and J by 3 bases, with 17 bases between the two germline ends. CDR1 SGHRS and CDR2 YFSETQ come from the germline V gene. The complete variable domain, with remaining parts taken from reference TRBV5-1 and TRBJ2-6, reads KAGVTQTPRYLIKTRGQQVTLSCSPISGHRSVSWYQQTPGQGLQFLFEYFSETQRNKGNFPGRFSGRQFSNSRSEMNVSTLELGDSALYLCASALLMGLGANVLTFGAGSRLTVL.

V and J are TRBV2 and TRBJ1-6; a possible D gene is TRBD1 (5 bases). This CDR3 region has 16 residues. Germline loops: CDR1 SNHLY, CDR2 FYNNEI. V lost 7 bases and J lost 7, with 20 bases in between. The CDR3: CASIPDQGIKNSPLHF. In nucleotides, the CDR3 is TGTGCCAGCATTCCGGACCAGGGAATTAAAAATTCACCCCTCCACTTT.

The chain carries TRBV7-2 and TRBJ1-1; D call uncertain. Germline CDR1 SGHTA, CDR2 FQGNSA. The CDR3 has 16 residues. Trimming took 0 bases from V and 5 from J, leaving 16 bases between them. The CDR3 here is CASSLARTSGNTEAFF. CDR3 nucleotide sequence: TGTGCCAGCAGCTTAGCCCGGACCTCGGGGAATACTGAAGCTTTCTTT.

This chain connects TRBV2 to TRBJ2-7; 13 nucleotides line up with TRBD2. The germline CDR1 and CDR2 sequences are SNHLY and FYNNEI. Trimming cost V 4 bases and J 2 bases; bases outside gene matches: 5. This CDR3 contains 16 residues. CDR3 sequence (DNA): TGTGCCAGCAGTGTCGGGACTAGCGGGACCACCTACGAGCAGTACTTC. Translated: CASSVGTSGTTYEQYF.

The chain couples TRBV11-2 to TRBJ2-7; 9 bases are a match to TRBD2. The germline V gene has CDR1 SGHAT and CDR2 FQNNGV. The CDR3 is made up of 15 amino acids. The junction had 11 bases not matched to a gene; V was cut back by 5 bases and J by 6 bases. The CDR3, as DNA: TGTGCCAGCAGCCCCGCCCTAGCGGGAATCTCCGAGCAGTACTTC. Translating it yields CASSPALAGISEQYF.

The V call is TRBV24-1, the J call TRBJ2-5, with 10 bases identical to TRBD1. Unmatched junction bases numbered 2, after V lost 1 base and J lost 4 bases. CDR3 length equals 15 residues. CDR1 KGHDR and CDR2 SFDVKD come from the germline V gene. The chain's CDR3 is CATSDFGTGAETQYF. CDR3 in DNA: TGTGCCACCAGTGATTTCGGGACAGGGGCAGAGACCCAGTACTTC.

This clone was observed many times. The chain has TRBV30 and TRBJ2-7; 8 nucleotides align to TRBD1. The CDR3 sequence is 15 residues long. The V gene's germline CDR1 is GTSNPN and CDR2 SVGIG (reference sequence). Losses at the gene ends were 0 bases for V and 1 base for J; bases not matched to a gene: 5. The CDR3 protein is CAWSVLGTGSYEQYF. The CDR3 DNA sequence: TGTGCCTGGAGTGTACTGGGGACAGGATCCTACGAGCAGTACTTC.

This CDR3 is CASRTSGQGSHEQYF. CDR3 coding DNA: TGTGCCAGTAGGACCTCCGGGCAGGGGAGCCACGAGCAGTACTTC. The J gene is TRBJ2-7, the V gene TRBV19, with D maybe TRBD1 (6 bases). Germline V gene sequence: CDR1 LNHDA, CDR2 SQIVND (reference sequence). Deletions cut 6 bases from V and 5 bases from J, with 20 bases between. The CDR3 has 15 residues.

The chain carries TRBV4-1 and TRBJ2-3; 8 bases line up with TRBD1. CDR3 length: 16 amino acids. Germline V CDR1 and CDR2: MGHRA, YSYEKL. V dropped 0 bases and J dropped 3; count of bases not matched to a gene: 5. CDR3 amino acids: CASSQESGGTTDTQYF. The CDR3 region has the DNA TGCGCCAGCAGCCAAGAGTCAGGGGGCACGACAGATACGCAGTATTTT.

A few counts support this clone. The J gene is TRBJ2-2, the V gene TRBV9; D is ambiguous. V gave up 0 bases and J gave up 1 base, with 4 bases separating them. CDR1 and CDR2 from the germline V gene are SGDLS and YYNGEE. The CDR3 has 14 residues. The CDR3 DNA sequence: TGTGCCAGCAGCGTAGCAGGGAACACCGGGGAGCTGTTTTTT. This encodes CASSVAGNTGELFF.

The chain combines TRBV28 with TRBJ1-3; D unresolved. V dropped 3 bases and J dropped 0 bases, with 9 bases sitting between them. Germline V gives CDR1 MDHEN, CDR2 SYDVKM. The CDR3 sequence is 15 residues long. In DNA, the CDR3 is TGTGCCAGCAGTTTTTGGAGAGGCTCTGGAAACACCATATATTTT. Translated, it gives CASSFWRGSGNTIYF.

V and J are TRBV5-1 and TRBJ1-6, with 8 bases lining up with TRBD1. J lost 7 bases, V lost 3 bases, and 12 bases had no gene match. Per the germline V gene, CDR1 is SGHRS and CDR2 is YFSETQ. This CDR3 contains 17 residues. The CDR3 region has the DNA TGCGCCAGCAGCTCCCGAACGACAGGGGCGGGAAATTCACCCCTCCACTTT. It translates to CASSSRTTGAGNSPLHF.

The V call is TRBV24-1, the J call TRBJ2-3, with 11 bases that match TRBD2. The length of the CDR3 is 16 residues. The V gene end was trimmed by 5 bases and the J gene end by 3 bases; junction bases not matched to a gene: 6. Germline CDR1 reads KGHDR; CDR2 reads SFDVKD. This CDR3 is CATSVIAGGPTDTQYF. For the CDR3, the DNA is TGTGCCACCAGTGTTATAGCGGGAGGGCCTACAGATACGCAGTATTTT.

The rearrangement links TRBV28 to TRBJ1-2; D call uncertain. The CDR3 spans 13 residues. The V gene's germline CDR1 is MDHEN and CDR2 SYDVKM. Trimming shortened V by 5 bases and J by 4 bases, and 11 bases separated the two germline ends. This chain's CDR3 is CASSPEAPYGYTF. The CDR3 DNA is TGTGCCAGCAGTCCTGAGGCCCCCTATGGCTACACCTTC.

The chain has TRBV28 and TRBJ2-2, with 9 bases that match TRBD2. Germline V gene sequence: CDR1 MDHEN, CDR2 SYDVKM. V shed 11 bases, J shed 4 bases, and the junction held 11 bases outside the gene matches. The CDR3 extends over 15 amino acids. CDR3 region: CAYSVSTSGTGELFF. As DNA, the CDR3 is TGTGCCTACTCAGTTTCGACTAGCGGCACCGGGGAGCTGTTTTTT.